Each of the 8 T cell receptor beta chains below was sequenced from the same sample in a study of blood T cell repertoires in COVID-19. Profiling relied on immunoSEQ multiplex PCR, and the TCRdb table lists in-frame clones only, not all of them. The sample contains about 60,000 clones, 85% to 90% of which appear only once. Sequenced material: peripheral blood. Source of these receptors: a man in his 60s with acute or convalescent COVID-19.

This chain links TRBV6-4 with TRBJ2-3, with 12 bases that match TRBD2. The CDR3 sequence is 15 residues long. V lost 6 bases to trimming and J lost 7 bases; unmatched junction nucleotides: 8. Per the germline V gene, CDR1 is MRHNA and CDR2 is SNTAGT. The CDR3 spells CASSVLAGGLYTQYF. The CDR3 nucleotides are TGTGCCAGCAGCGTTCTAGCGGGAGGGCTCTATACGCAGTATTTT.

The CDR3 here is CASTGLAGRDEQFF. The CDR3, as DNA: TGTGCCAGCACAGGACTAGCGGGTAGAGATGAGCAGTTCTTC. The chain employs TRBV28 and TRBJ2-1; 11 bases are a match to TRBD2. V shed 7 bases and J 8 bases; nucleotides not matched to a gene: 7. The germline V gene has CDR1 MDHEN and CDR2 SYDVKM. CDR3 length: 14 amino acids.

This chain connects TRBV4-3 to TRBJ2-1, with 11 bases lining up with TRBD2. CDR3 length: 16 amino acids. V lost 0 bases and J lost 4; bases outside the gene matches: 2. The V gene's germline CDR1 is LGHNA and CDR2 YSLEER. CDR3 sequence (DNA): TGCGCCAGCAGCCAAGAGGGGACTAGCGGTTACAATGAGCAGTTCTTC. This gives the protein CASSQEGTSGYNEQFF.

This CDR3 reads CAISEAGGGEKLFF. For the CDR3, the DNA is TGTGCCATCAGTGAGGCAGGGGGTGGTGAAAAACTGTTTTTT. The V call is TRBV10-3, the J call TRBJ1-4; 7 bases map to TRBD1. The CDR3 has 14 amino acids. Germline V gene sequence: CDR1 ENHRY, CDR2 SYGVKD. With 2 bases clipped from V and 7 bases from J, the junction kept 4 bases outside the gene matches.

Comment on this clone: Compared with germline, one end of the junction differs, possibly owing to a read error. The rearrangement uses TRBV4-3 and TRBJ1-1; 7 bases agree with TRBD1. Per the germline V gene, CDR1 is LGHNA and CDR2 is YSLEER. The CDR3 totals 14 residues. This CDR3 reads CVSSQRGPDTEAFF. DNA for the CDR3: TGCGTCAGCAGCCAAAGGGGGCCAGACACTGAAGCTTTCTTT.

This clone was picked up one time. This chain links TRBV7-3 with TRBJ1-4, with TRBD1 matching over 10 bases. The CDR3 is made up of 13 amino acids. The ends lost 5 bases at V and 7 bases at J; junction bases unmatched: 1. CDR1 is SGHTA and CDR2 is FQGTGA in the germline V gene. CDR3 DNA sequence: TGTGCCAGCAGCCGGGACAGGGGTGAAAAACTGTTTTTT. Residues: CASSRDRGEKLFF.

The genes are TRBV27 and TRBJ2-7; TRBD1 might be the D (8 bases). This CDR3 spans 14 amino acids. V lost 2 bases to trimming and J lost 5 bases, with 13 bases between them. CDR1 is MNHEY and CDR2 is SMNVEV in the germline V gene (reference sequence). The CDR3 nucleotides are TGTGCCAGCAGTTTAAGACAGGGGAGGGACGAGCAGTACTTC. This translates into CASSLRQGRDEQYF.

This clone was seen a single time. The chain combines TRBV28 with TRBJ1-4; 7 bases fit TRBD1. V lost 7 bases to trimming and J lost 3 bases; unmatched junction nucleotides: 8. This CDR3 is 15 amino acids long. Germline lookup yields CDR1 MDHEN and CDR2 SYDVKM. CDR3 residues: CASNPLGTANEKLFF. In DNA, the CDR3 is TGTGCCAGCAACCCCCTCGGGACAGCTAATGAAAAACTGTTTTTT. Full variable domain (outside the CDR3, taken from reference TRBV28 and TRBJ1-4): DVKVTQSSRYLVKRTGEKVFLECVQDMDHENMFWYRQDPGLGLRLIYFSYDVKMKEKGDIPEGYSVSREKKERFSLILESASTNQTSMYLCASNPLGTANEKLFFGSGTQLSVL.